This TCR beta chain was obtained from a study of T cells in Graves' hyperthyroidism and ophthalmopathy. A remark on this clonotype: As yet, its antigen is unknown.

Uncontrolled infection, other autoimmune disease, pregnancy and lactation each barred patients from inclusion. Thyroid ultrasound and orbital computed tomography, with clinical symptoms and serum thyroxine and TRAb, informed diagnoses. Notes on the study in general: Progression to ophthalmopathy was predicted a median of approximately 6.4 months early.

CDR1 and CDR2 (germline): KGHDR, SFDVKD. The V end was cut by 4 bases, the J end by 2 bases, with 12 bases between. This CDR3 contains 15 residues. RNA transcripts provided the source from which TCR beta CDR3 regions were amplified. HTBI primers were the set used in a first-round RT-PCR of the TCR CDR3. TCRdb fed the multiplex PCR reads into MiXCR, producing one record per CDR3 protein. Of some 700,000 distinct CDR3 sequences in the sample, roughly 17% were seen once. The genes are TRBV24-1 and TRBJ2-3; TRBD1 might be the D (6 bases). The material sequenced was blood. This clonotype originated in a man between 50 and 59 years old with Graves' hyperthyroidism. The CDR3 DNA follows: TGTGCCACCAGTGACCGACAGGTTATCACAGATACGCAGTATTTT. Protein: CATSDRQVITDTQYF.